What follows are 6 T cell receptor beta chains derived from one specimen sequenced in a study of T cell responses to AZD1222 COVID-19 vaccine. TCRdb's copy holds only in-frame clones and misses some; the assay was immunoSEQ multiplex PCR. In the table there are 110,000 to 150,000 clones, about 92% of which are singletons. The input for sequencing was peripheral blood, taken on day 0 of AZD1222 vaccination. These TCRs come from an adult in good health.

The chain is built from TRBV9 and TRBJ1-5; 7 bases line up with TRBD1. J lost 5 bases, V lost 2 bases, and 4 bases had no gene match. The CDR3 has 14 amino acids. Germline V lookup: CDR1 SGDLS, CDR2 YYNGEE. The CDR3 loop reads CASSVRDSDQPQHF. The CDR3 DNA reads TGTGCCAGCAGCGTCCGGGACAGTGATCAGCCCCAGCATTTT.

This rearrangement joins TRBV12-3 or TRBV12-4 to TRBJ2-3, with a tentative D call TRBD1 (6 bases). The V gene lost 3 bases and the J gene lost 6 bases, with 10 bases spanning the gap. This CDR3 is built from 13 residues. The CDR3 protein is CASSFDGGDTQYF. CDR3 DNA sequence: TGTGCCAGCAGTTTCGATGGGGGCGATACGCAGTATTTT.

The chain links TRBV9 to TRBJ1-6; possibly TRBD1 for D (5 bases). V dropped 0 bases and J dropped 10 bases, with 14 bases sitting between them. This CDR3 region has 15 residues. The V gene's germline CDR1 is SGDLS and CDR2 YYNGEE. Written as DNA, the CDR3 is TGTGCCAGCAGCGTAGGATATAGGGGTGGGTCACCCCTCCACTTT. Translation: CASSVGYRGGSPLHF.

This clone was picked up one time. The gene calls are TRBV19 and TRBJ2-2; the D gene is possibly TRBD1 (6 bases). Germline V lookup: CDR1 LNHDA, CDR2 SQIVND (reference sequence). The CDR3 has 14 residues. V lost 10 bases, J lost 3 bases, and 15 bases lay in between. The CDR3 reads CATRQVLHTGELFF. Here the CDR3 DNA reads TGTGCCACGCGACAGGTACTACACACCGGGGAGCTGTTTTTT.

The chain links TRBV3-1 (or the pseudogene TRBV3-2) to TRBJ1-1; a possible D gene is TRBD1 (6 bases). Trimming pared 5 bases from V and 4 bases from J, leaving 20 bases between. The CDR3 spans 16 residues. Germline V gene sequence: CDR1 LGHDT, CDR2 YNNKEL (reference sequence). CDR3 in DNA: TGTGCCAGCAGCGGCGGCCTACAGGGTCGTGGCACTGAAGCTTTCTTT. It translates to CASSGGLQGRGTEAFF.

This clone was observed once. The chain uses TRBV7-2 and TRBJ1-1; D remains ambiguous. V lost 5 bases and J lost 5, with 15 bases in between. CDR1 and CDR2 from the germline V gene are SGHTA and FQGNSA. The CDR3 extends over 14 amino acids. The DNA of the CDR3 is TGTGCCAGCAGCCTCATTGACGGAGGGACTGAAGCTTTCTTT. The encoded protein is CASSLIDGGTEAFF.